The source of this TCR beta chain is a study of human T cells and chemical hapten exposure. Time point meaning: patch test 1, 2 weeks after DPC sensitization. Specified treatment: therapeutic diphenylcyclopropenone sensitization with weekly scalp DPC. This clonotype was seen only a few times. TCRdb called the RACE reads again in MiXCR, with one record for every CDR3 protein. In the table there are about 100,000 distinct CDR3 sequences, roughly 10% of which are singletons. Unmatched junction bases numbered 4, after V lost 3 bases and J lost 1 base. The V gene's germline CDR1 is SGHTA and CDR2 FQGNSA. This CDR3 is 16 amino acids long.

Here the sequenced sample was whole blood, taken in connection with sensitization to the hapten diphenylcyclopropenone (DPC). The receptor comes from a middle-aged man with alopecia areata. Some clones in this sample may be carry-over from other donors' samples. This rearrangement joins TRBV7-2 to TRBJ2-2; 8 bases match TRBD2. The CDR3 spells CASSLLTSENTGELFF. Here the CDR3 DNA reads TGTGCCAGCAGCTTGTTGACTAGCGAGAACACCGGGGAGCTGTTTTTT.